The 15 T cell receptor beta chains below all came from one sample that was sequenced in a study of T cell responses to AZD1222 COVID-19 vaccine. TCRdb's table, derived via immunoSEQ multiplex PCR, lists solely in-frame clones and lacks some. This table holds around 170,000 clones, just over 90% found once. The sequencing here drew on peripheral blood, taken on day 0 of AZD1222 vaccination. The source is an adult in good health.

Turning to this clone: At one boundary the junction diverges from the germline segment, which might be a read error. The CDR3: CASSLSQGMNTEAFF. CDR3 sequence (DNA): TGTGCCAGCAGTTTATCACAGGGAATGAATACTGAAGCTTTCTTT. V is TRBV28 and J is TRBJ1-1; the D gene is possibly TRBD1 (6 bases). The CDR3 runs to 15 residues. Germline V gene data show CDR1 as MDHEN and CDR2 as SYDVKM.

As concerns this clone: Additional DNA sequences in this sample encode the identical CDR3. DNA for the CDR3: TGTGCCAGCAGCCAAGGCTCTGGGGCCAACGTCCTGACTTTC. It is translated as CASSQGSGANVLTF. The chain joins TRBV3-1 (or the pseudogene TRBV3-2) to TRBJ2-6, with no clear D. CDR1 LGHDT and CDR2 YNNKEL come from the germline V gene (reference sequence). The V end was cut by 1 base, the J end by 0 bases, with 1 base between. The CDR3 contains 14 residues.

This sequence joins TRBV5-1 and TRBJ2-5; 7 bases fit TRBD2. The CDR3 sequence is 14 residues long. V was pared by 4 bases and J by 5 bases, with 8 bases of the junction left unmatched. Per the germline V gene, CDR1 is SGHRS and CDR2 is YFSETQ. The chain's CDR3 is CASSRGGGAETQYF. CDR3 sequence (DNA): TGCGCCAGCAGCCGCGGGGGTGGGGCCGAGACCCAGTACTTC.

The chain joins TRBV10-2 to TRBJ1-3; D might be TRBD1 (5 bases). Trimming cost V 0 bases and J 4 bases, with 7 bases left between them. The CDR3 consists of 14 residues. The germline V gene has CDR1 WSHSY and CDR2 SAAADI. The CDR3 loop is CASSESGGGNTIYF. The CDR3 region has the DNA TGCGCCAGCAGTGAGTCGGGGGGAGGAAACACCATATATTTT.

V is TRBV7-2 and J is TRBJ2-5; 7 nucleotides align to TRBD2. Germline-derived CDR1 and CDR2 are SGHTA and FQGNSA. This CDR3 has 14 residues. Losses at the gene ends were 5 bases for V and 4 bases for J; bases not matched to a gene: 7. The CDR3 nucleotides read TGTGCCAGCAGCCTTCGGTGGGGGGGAGAGACCCAGTACTTC. This gives the protein CASSLRWGGETQYF.

The CDR3 spells CASSLRWANTEAFF. CDR3 nucleotide sequence: TGCGCCAGCAGCTTGAGGTGGGCGAACACTGAAGCTTTCTTT. The chain has TRBV5-1 and TRBJ1-1; D unclear. Germline-derived CDR1 and CDR2 are SGHRS and YFSETQ. This CDR3 comprises 14 residues. The V end lost 1 base, the J end lost 1 base, and 8 bases lay between the germline ends.

V is TRBV28 and J is TRBJ2-2; 10 nucleotides line up with TRBD2. This CDR3 comprises 20 residues. Germline V CDR1 and CDR2: MDHEN, SYDVKM. J was trimmed by 3 bases and V by 3 bases; bases with no gene match: 16. The CDR3 sequence is CASSLGELAGAVAHTGELFF. DNA of the CDR3: TGTGCCAGCAGTTTGGGGGAGCTAGCGGGGGCCGTCGCTCACACCGGGGAGCTGTTTTTT.

The rearrangement uses TRBV7-5 and TRBJ1-1; TRBD1 was called by the table and not checked on the DNA. TRBV7-5 is flagged as a pseudogene. The CDR3 contains 13 residues. The CDR3 sequence is CARSLGASTEAFF. CDR3 DNA sequence: TGTGCCAGAAGCTTAGGGGCCAGCACTGAAGCTTTCTTT.

The chain is built from TRBV28 and TRBJ1-2; 11 nucleotides line up with TRBD1. This CDR3 is built from 16 residues. From germline, CDR1 is MDHEN and CDR2 SYDVKM. V shed 5 bases and J 8 bases; nucleotides not matched to a gene: 13. The CDR3 protein is CASSMPGQGVLWGYTF. As DNA, the CDR3 is TGTGCCAGCAGTATGCCGGGACAGGGGGTTTTGTGGGGCTACACCTTC.

V is TRBV5-1 and J is TRBJ2-1; 15 positions agree with TRBD2. CDR3 length equals 18 residues. J was trimmed by 7 bases and V by 0 bases; bases with no gene match: 8. CDR1 is SGHRS and CDR2 is YFSETQ in the germline V gene. The CDR3 region has the DNA TGCGCCAGCAGCTTGGTTAGGACTAGCGGGGGGGCTCTAAATGAGCAGTTCTTC. Translated, it gives CASSLVRTSGGALNEQFF.

The chain employs TRBV4-3 and TRBJ1-2; possible D gene TRBD1, 6 bases. This CDR3 region has 15 residues. The V end lost 0 bases, the J end lost 4 bases, and 12 bases lay between the germline ends. Germline CDR1 is LGHNA and CDR2 is YSLEER. The CDR3 loop reads CASSQDRSGAYGYTF. The CDR3 DNA sequence: TGCGCCAGCAGCCAAGATCGATCAGGGGCCTATGGCTACACCTTC.

V is TRBV19 and J is TRBJ2-1; D is undetermined. CDR3 size: 11 residues. CDR1 and CDR2 from the germline V gene are LNHDA and SQIVND (reference sequence). CDR3 DNA: TGTTCCTCGGGCCGAAACAATGAGCAGTTCTTC. Its translation is CSSGRNNEQFF.

CDR3 in amino acids: CASSQTGAYSNQPQHF. The DNA of the CDR3 is TGCGCCAGCAGCCAGACAGGGGCCTATAGCAATCAGCCCCAGCATTTT. The J gene is TRBJ1-5, the V gene TRBV4-1; 8 bases are a match to TRBD1. With 3 bases clipped from V and 0 bases from J, the junction kept 4 bases outside the gene matches. Per the germline V gene, CDR1 is MGHRA and CDR2 is YSYEKL. The length of the CDR3 is 16 residues.

The chain has TRBV5-1 and TRBJ1-1, with D possibly being TRBD1 (6 bases). The V gene's germline CDR1 is SGHRS and CDR2 YFSETQ. The CDR3 is 14 amino acids. V lost 4 bases and J lost 1, with 11 bases in between. CDR3 protein: CASSPPGQNTEAFF. CDR3 nucleotide sequence: TGCGCCAGCAGCCCGCCGGGACAGAACACTGAAGCTTTCTTT.

The chain couples TRBV7-3 to TRBJ1-1; a weak D match, TRBD1 (6 bases). The CDR3 spans 16 residues. Germline CDR1 reads SGHTA; CDR2 reads FQGTGA. Trimming left V 4 bases short and J 2 bases short, with 17 bases between. Written as DNA, the CDR3 is TGTGCCAGCAGCTCAGTGGGGGGCCTAATAAACACTGAAGCTTTCTTT. Translating gives CASSSVGGLINTEAFF.